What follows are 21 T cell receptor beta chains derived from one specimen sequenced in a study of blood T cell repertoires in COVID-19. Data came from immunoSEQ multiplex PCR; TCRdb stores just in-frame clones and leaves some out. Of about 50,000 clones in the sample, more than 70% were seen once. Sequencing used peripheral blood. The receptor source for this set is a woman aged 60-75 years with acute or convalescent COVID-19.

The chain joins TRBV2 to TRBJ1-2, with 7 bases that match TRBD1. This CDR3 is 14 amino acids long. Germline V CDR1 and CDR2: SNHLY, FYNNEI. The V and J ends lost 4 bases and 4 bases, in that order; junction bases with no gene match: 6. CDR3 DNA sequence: TGTGCCAGCAGTGGTACAGGGGCCCTCTATGGCTACACCTTC. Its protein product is CASSGTGALYGYTF.

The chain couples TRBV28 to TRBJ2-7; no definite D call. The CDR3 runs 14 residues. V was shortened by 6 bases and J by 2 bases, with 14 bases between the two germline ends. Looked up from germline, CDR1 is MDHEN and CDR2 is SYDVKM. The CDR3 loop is CASRPRELTYEQYF. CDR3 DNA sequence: TGTGCCAGCAGGCCTCGAGAACTGACCTACGAGCAGTACTTC. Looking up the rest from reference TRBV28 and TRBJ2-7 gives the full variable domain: DVKVTQSSRYLVKRTGEKVFLECVQDMDHENMFWYRQDPGLGLRLIYFSYDVKMKEKGDIPEGYSVSREKKERFSLILESASTNQTSMYLCASRPRELTYEQYFGPGTRLTVT.

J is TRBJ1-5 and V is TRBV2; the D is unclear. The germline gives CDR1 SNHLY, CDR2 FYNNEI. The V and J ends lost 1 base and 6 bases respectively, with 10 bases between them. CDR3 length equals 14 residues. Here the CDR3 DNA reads TGTGCCAGCAGTGAAGGGCTGGGGAGTCAGCCCCAGCATTTT. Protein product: CASSEGLGSQPQHF.

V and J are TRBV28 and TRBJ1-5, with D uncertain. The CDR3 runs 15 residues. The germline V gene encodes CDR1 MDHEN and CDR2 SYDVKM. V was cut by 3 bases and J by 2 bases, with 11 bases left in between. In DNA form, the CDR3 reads TGTGCCAGCAGTTTGGATTGGAGCCGCAATCAGCCCCAGCATTTT. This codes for CASSLDWSRNQPQHF.

DNA for the CDR3: TGCGCCAGCAGCCCACACCTAACAGGGGGCAATTCACCCCTCCACTTT. Translating gives CASSPHLTGGNSPLHF. The chain joins TRBV5-1 to TRBJ1-6, with 9 bases that match TRBD1. This CDR3 region has 16 residues. Germline CDR1 reads SGHRS; CDR2 reads YFSETQ. Trimming at V came to 4 bases and at J to 7 bases, leaving 9 bases not matched to a gene.

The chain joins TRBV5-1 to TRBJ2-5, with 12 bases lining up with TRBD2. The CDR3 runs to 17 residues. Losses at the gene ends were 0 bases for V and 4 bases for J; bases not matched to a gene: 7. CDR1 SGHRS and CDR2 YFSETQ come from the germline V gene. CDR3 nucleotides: TGCGCCAGCAGCTTGGCAGGACTAGCGGGATATAGAGAGACCCAGTACTTC. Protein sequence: CASSLAGLAGYRETQYF.

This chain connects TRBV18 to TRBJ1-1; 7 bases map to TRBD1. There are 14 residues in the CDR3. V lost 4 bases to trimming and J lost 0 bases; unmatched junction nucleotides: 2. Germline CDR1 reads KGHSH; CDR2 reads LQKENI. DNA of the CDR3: TGTGCCAGCTCACGGGACAGAATGAACACTGAAGCTTTCTTT. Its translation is CASSRDRMNTEAFF.

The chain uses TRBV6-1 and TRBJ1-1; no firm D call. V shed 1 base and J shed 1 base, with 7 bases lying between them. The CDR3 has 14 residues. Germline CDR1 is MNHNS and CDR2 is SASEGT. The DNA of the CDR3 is TGTGCCAGCAGTGAAGGAGGGAAGAACACTGAAGCTTTCTTT. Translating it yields CASSEGGKNTEAFF.

Written as DNA, the CDR3 is TGTGCCTGGAGGATTGCGATGGAGACCCAGTACTTC. Translated, it gives CAWRIAMETQYF. This chain links TRBV30 with TRBJ2-5, with D unresolved. Germline-derived CDR1 and CDR2 are GTSNPN and SVGIG (reference sequence). This CDR3 comprises 12 residues. The V end lost 3 bases, the J end lost 5 bases, and 10 bases lay between the germline ends.

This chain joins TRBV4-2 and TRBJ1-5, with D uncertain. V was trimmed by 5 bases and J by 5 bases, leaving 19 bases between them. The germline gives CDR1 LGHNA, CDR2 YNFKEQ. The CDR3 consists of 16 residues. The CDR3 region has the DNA TGTGCCAGCAGCTTTTCCCTTTCGGTTCTGGATCAGCCCCAGCATTTT. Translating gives CASSFSLSVLDQPQHF.

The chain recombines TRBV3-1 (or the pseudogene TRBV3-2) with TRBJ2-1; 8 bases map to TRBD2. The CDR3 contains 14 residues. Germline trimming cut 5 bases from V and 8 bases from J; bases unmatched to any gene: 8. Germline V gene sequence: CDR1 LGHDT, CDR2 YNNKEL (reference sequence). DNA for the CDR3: TGTGCCAGCAGCACGTCGGGGGGGCCGGATGAGCAGTTCTTC. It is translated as CASSTSGGPDEQFF.

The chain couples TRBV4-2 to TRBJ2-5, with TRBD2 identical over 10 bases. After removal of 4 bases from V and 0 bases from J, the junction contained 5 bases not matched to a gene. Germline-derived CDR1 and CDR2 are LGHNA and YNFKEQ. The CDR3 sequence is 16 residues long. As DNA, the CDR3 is TGTGCCAGCAGCCGAGGTAGCGGGGGGTACCAAGAGACCCAGTACTTC. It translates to CASSRGSGGYQETQYF.

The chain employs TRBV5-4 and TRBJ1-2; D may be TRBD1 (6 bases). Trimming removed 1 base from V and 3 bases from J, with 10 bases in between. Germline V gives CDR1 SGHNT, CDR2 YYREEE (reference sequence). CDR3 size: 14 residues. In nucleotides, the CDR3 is TGTGCCAGCAGCTTGCCAGGGGCCGACTATGGCTACACCTTC. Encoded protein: CASSLPGADYGYTF.

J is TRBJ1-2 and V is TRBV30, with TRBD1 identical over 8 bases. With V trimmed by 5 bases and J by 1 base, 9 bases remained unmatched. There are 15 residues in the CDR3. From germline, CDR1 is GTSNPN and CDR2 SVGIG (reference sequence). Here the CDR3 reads CAWWGVGQGNYGYTF. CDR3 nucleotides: TGTGCCTGGTGGGGAGTCGGACAGGGTAACTATGGCTACACCTTC.

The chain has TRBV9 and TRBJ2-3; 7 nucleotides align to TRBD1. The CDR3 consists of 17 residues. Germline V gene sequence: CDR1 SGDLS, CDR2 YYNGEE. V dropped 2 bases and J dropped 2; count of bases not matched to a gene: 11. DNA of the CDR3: TGTGCCAGCAGCGTCCCTAACCGGGACAGTCCCACAGATACGCAGTATTTT. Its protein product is CASSVPNRDSPTDTQYF. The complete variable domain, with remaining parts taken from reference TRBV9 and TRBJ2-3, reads DSGVTQTPKHLITATGQRVTLRCSPRSGDLSVYWYQQSLDQGLQFLIQYYNGEERAKGNILERFSAQQFPDLHSELNLSSLELGDSALYFCASSVPNRDSPTDTQYFGPGTRLTVL.

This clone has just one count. The CDR3 here is CASSMSEPNQPQHF. For the CDR3, the DNA is TGTGCCAGTAGTATGTCAGAACCCAATCAGCCCCAGCATTTT. The chain combines TRBV19 with TRBJ1-5; D is ambiguous. With 3 bases removed from V and 3 bases from J, the gap between germline ends came to 9 bases. The CDR3 covers 14 residues. Germline V gene data show CDR1 as LNHDA and CDR2 as SQIVND (reference sequence).

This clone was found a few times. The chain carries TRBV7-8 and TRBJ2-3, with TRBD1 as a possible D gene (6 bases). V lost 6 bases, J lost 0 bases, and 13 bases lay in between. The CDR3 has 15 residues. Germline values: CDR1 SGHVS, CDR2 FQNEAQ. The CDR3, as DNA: TGTGCCAGCAGTCGGACAGACACTAGCACAGATACGCAGTATTTT. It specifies CASSRTDTSTDTQYF.

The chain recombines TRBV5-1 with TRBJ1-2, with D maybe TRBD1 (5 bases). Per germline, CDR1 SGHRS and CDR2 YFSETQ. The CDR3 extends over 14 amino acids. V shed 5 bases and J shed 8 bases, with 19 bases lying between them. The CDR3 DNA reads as TGCGCCAGCAGTCCCGAGCTGGGACTCGGAGGCTACACCTTC. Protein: CASSPELGLGGYTF.

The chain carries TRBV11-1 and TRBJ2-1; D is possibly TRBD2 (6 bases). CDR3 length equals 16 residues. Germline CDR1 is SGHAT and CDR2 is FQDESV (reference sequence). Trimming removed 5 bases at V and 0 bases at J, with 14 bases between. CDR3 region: CASSAGGADSYNEQFF. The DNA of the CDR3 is TGTGCCAGCAGCGCCGGCGGGGCCGACTCCTACAATGAGCAGTTCTTC.

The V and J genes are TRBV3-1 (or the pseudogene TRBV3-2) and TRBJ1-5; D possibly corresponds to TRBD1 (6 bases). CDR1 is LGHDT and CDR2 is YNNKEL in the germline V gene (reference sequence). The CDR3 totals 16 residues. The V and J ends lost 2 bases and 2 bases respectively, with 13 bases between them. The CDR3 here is CASSQSTTGRNQPQHF. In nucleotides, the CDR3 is TGTGCCAGCAGCCAATCTACCACAGGGCGCAATCAGCCCCAGCATTTT.

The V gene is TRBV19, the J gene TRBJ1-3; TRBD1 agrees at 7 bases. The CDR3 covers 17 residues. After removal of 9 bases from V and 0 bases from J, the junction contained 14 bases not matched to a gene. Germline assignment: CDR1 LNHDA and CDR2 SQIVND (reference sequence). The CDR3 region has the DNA TGTGCCAGCATTGGCCTTAACAGGGGTTCCTCTGGAAACACCATATATTTT. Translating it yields CASIGLNRGSSGNTIYF.